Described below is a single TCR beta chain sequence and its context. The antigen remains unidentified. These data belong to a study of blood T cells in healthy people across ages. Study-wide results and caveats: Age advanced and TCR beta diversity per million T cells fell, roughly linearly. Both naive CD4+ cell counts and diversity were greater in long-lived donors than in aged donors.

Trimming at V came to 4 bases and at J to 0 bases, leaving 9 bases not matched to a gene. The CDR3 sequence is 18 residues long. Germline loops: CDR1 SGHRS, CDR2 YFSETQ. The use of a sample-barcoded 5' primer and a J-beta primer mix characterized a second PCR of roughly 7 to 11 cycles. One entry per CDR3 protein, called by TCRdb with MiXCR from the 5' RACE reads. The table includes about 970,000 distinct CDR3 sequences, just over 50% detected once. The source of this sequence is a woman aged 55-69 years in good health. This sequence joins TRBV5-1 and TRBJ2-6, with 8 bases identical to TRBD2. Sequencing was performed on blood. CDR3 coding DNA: TGCGCCAGCAGCCCGGGGGGGACAACACGCTCTGGGGCCAACGTCCTGACTTTC. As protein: CASSPGGTTRSGANVLTF.